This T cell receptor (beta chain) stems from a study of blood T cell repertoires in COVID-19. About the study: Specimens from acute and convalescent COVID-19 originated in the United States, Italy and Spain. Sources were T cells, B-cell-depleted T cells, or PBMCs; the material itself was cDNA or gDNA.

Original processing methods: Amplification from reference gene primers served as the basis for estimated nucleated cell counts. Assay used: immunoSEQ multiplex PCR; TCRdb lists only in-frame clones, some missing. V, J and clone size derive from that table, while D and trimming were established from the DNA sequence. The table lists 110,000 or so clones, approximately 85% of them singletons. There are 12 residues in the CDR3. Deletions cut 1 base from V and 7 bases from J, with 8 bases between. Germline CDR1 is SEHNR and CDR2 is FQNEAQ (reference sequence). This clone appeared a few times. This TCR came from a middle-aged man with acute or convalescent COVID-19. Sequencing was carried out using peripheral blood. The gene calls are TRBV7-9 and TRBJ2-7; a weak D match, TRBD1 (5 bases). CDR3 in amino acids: CASSLGGWEQYF. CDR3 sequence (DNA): TGTGCCAGCAGCTTAGGGGGCTGGGAGCAGTACTTC.